This T cell receptor beta chain comes out of a study of vaccination effects on CD4 cells after COVID-19. For the study at large: Participants were given two doses of BNT162b2 or mRNA-1273 vaccine.

CD4+ T cells specific for antigen were expanded with viral peptide pools by the ViraFEST assay before sequencing. The culture ran for approximately 10 days before CD4+ T cells were isolated. Nucleocapsid antibodies stayed negative before and after vaccination, showing no earlier SARS-CoV-2 infection. Cultures received IL-2 medium that replaced half the medium on days 3 and 7. Study-wide points: After vaccination, at late timepoints, clones induced by infection and by vaccine contracted markedly.

Comment on this clone: Its specificity is unknown.

Libraries were prepared by immunoSEQ multiplex PCR; TCRdb keeps only in-frame clonotypes and omits some of them. The sample gives about 63,000 clones, approximately 75% of which show up once; 3.5% to 4.5% is in the top ten. The TCR sequence derives from a human donor who received a COVID-19 vaccine. This sample comprised CD4+ T cells from PBMCs cultured with HCoV-OC43 spike peptides, obtained before COVID-19 vaccination. Indicated subset: HCoV-OC43 spike overlapping peptide pool stimulation.

CDR3 bases: TGTGCCAGCAGCGACGTGACAGGCCCTACGCAGTATTTT. It encodes CASSDVTGPTQYF. This chain joins TRBV7-2 and TRBJ2-3; D is perhaps TRBD1 (6 bases). The CDR3 contains 13 residues. The germline gives CDR1 SGHTA, CDR2 FQGNSA. Trimming left V 5 bases short and J 8 bases short, with 14 bases between.